The TCR beta chain described here comes from a study of cytomegalovirus exposure and HLA in healthy donors. The PCR was carried out with 60 Vbeta primers and 13 Jbeta primers. Libraries were prepared by immunoSEQ multiplex PCR; TCRdb keeps only in-frame clonotypes and omits some of them. The table lists roughly 200,000 clones, roughly 87% of them singletons. Study-level results: Accurate prediction of HLA-A and HLA-B alleles (for most subjects) was reportedly achieved from TCR beta sequences. Available immune exposure information was restricted to CMV serostatus only. Equally common other TCR beta chains were less clonally expanded than HLA-associated ones, a later analysis found. Earlier analysis found most TCR beta V segments productive about 87% or about 30% of the time.

Comments on this clone: Its specificity is not known. A junction end diverges from the germline sequence, so it may reflect a read error.

The sequence was collected from a man aged 50 or older in good health and CMV-seronegative. The specimen was PBMCs.

The CDR3 DNA is TGTGCTAGCAGCCCCGGGCAGAGCGGCGAGCAGTACTTC. Protein product: CASSPGQSGEQYF. The chain combines TRBV7-7 with TRBJ2-7; D is possibly TRBD2 (5 bases). The CDR3 runs 13 residues. The germline V gene encodes CDR1 SSHAT and CDR2 FNYEAQ (reference sequence).